This entry lists 9 T cell receptor beta chains sequenced from one sample in a study of CD8 T cells in Susac syndrome (dated by TCRdb to the late 2010s). The method was the immunoSEQ multiplex PCR assay. RNA was extracted using the RNeasy kit, and roughly 0.5 to 1 microgram was reverse transcribed with random hexamers. TCRdb trimmed the raw reads at Q25, called clones with MiXCR and kept productive beta chains. Identical CDR3 protein sequences are pooled into one entry, listed with their most common genes and DNA. The sample table contains approximately 210,000 distinct CDR3 sequences; only one count was recorded for 94% of them. Of the sample, 0.15% falls within the top ten clones. Sequencing was performed on CD4+ T cells from PBMCs. These receptor sequences come from a human donor with Susac syndrome.

The V and J genes are TRBV11-2 and TRBJ1-2, with D perhaps TRBD1 (5 bases). Germline lookup yields CDR1 SGHAT and CDR2 FQNNGV. This CDR3 region has 14 residues. Trimming took off 7 bases at V and 2 bases at J, with 14 bases between the two ends. The CDR3 spells CASTPGTQNYGYTF. As DNA, the CDR3 is TGTGCCAGCACCCCCGGGACCCAAAACTATGGCTACACCTTC.

This clonotype came up once. V gene TRBV24-1 combines with J gene TRBJ2-7; TRBD1 matches at 8 bases. With V trimmed by 7 bases and J by 3 bases, 16 bases remained unmatched. Looked up from germline, CDR1 is KGHDR and CDR2 is SFDVKD. The CDR3 length is 17 residues. The CDR3 nucleotides are TGTGCCACCAGCCTCCTCCCCGGGACAGGAAAAATCTACGAGCAGTACTTC. Protein: CATSLLPGTGKIYEQYF.

The rearrangement joins TRBV12-3 or TRBV12-4 to TRBJ1-5; 7 nucleotides agree with TRBD1. This CDR3 spans 16 amino acids. J was trimmed by 6 bases and V by 1 base; bases with no gene match: 9. CDR3 amino acids: CASSLGGQFWGQPQHF. DNA for the CDR3: TGTGCCAGCAGTTTAGGGGGACAGTTTTGGGGTCAGCCCCAGCATTTT.

The CDR3 region is CASSLIGTSANSPLHF. CDR3 nucleotides: TGTGCCAGCAGCCTTATAGGGACATCAGCGAATTCACCCCTCCACTTT. The gene calls are TRBV7-9 and TRBJ1-6, with D tentatively TRBD1 (6 bases). This CDR3 spans 16 amino acids. V lost 5 bases and J 7 bases, leaving 18 bases between the germline ends. CDR1 and CDR2 from the germline V gene are SEHNR and FQNEAQ (reference sequence).

The V gene is TRBV6-5, the J gene TRBJ1-2, with 11 bases that match TRBD1. CDR1 and CDR2 (germline): MNHEY, SVGAGI. CDR3 length equals 15 residues. V dropped 9 bases and J dropped 2; count of bases not matched to a gene: 8. The CDR3 bases are TGTGCCAGTCGGACAGGGGGCGAAGTAAACTATGGCTACACCTTC. Translated, it gives CASRTGGEVNYGYTF.

Turning to this clonotype: One junction end does not reproduce the germline sequence, and a read error may be involved. This rearrangement joins TRBV12-3 or TRBV12-4 to TRBJ1-2; D not certain. This CDR3 comprises 14 residues. The CDR3 reads CASSLAGYGDGYTF. For the CDR3, the DNA is TGTGCCAGCAGTCTAGCGGGATATGGCGATGGCTACACCTTC.

The V call is TRBV4-3, the J call TRBJ1-6; a possible D gene is TRBD1 (5 bases). Trimming removed 1 base at V and 14 bases at J, with 21 bases between. The CDR3 totals 16 residues. Per the germline V gene, CDR1 is LGHNA and CDR2 is YSLEER. The CDR3 nucleotides are TGCGCCAGCAGCCAAGTAACCGGGACCCCGATCGGGACCCTCCACTTT. It codes for CASSQVTGTPIGTLHF.

The chain uses TRBV20-1 and TRBJ2-7; maybe TRBD2 (6 bases). The CDR3 spans 14 residues. From germline, CDR1 is DFQATT and CDR2 SNEGSKA (reference sequence). Trimming pared 2 bases from V and 2 bases from J, leaving 13 bases between. The CDR3 nucleotides read TGCAGTGCTAGAATCCTGGAGGGACCCTACGAGCAGTACTTC. Amino acids: CSARILEGPYEQYF.

V usage is TRBV7-3 and J usage is TRBJ1-1; D is possibly TRBD1 (5 bases). Germline lookup yields CDR1 SGHTA and CDR2 FQGTGA. V lost 2 bases, J lost 4 bases, and 8 bases lay in between. This CDR3 has 13 residues. CDR3 bases: TGTGCCAGCAGCTTATGGACAACCACTGAAGCTTTCTTT. Translation gives CASSLWTTTEAFF.